This TCR beta chain was observed in a study of somatic mutations in cytotoxic T cells in rheumatoid arthritis (dated by TCRdb to about 2017). In the study overall: Right after diagnosis and prior to the start of any treatment, about 33 ml EDTA of peripheral blood was drawn from patients. The study asked whether expanded CD8+ T-cell clones in newly diagnosed, untreated rheumatoid arthritis carry somatic mutations, and used TCRB deep sequencing to characterize clonality. Patient and control groups had essentially identical median ages. TCRB deep sequencing covered approximately 64 patients with rheumatoid arthritis along with about 20 healthy controls. Sorted V beta1+ cells also underwent TCRB sequencing, and some V beta antibody-stained T-cell populations were flow-sorted at nearly 100% purity on a FACSAria II or Sony SH800.

CDR1 SGHTA and CDR2 FQGNSA are derived from the germline V gene. The germline V and J ends show losses of 1 base and 0 bases respectively, and no gene match explains 2 bases of the junction. The CDR3 measures 16 amino acids from cysteine to phenylalanine. The sequence is cut down to CDR3 DNA, 48 bases in frame from base 1. On an AutoMACS, CD4+ and CD8+ cells were isolated via positive magnetic bead selection, and their purity was verified by flow cytometry. After a first flow cytometry screen using a TCR V beta antibody panel, clonal expansions were characterized through TCRB deep sequencing of sorted CD8+ fractions. Ficoll-Paque PLUS density gradient separation was used to isolate peripheral blood mononuclear cells. DNA was extracted from CD4-enriched, CD8-enriched or PBMC samples with Nucleospin Tissue or Tissue XS kits and quantified with a Qubit 2.0 fluorometer. Sequencing of TCRB CDR3 was done on genomic DNA with the immunoSEQ assay. The authors processed their data as follows. Patient CD8+ clones larger than 1% were compared against published virus-specific TCRB sequences, and only a few matched. Nothing other than productive TCRB rearrangements was included in the analyses. Clonality was calculated as a Shannon entropy-based productive clonality index, and a clone was defined by a unique TCRB CDR3 sequence. Repertoire overlap for a pair of samples was computed from each clone's template counts relative to total templates per sample. A correlation with a Spearman r of around 0.6 was found between V-gene usage by flow cytometry and V-gene usage by TCRB sequencing. Imported from immuneACCESS, the table was reduced by TCRdb to in-frame sequences with V and J called. These copies leave out some clones; in studies compared against another copy, an unresolved V gene accounts for under half, and the cause of the remainder is not known. For V, J and clone size, that table is used; D and trimming come from the DNA. The sample table records 2,500 to 3,500 clones; roughly nine tenths of these occur just once. The ten largest clones capture around 14% of the sample.

Comment on this clone: There is no known antigen for this receptor. It has no much larger one-base neighbor in the sample; base qualities were not kept.

The research as a whole found: No adjustment for multiple comparisons was made for the slight TRBV07 underrepresentation in patients. CD8+ clonality increased with age in patients (Spearman r ≈ 0.5) but not in healthy controls. CD8+ T-cell clonality did not differ significantly between rheumatoid arthritis patients and age-matched healthy controls. It was unknown which antigens the expanded CD8+ clones targeted, and their absence from virus-specific databases did not exclude viral specificity. In about an eighth of the roughly 65 patients the largest CD8+ clone exceeded 20% of CD8+ cells, and several identical CD8+ TCRB sequences were shared between blood and synovial fluid.

This sequence was found in a woman younger than 30 with rheumatoid arthritis. The specimen sequenced was CD8+ T cells sorted from blood. The rearranged segments are TRBV7-2 and TRBJ2-7, and TRBD2 aligns with 11 junction nucleotides. The DNA sequence is as follows: TGTGCCAGCAGCTTAGGACTAGCGGGAAGCTCCTACGAGCAGTACTTC. It codes for CASSLGLAGSSYEQYF.